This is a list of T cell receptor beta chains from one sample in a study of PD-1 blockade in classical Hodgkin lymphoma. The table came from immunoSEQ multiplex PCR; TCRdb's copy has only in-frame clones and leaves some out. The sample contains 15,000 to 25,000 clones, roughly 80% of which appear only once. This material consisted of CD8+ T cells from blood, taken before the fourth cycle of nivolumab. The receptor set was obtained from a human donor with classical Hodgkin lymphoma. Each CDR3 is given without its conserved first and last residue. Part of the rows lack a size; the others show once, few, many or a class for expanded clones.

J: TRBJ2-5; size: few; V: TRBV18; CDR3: ASSPSDELETQY
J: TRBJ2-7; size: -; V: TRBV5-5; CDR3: ASSWLGGLYEQY
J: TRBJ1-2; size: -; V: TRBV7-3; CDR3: ASSWPQQGRSYGYT
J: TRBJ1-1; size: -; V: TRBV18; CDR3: ASSPPLYRKMVEAF
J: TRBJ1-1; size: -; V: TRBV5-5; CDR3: ASSPGMNTEAF
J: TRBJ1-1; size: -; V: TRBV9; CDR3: ASSSGDTEAF
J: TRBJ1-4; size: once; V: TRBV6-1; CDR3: ASSGTGSTNEKLF
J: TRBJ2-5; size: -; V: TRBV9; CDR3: ASSVEWSQETQY
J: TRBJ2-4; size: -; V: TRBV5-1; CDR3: ASSFRDRQNIQY
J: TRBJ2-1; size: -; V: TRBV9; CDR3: ASSPSAGFQEQF
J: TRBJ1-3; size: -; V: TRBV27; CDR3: ASSNSGSGNTIY
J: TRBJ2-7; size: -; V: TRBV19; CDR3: ASTPPGGGPLPYEQY
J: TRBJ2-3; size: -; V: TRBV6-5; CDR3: ASSRGLAGVDTQY
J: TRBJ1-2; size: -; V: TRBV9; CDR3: ASSGNYGYT
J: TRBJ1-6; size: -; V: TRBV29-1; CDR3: SVGQFHNSPLH
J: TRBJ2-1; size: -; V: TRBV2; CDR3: ASKVIAGLNEQF
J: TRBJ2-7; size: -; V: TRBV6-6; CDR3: ASSYGTADPYEQY
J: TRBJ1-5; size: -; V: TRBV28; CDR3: ASSLGDSNQPQH
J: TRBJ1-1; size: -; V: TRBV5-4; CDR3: ASSQGTGLGEAF
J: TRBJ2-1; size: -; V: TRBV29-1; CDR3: SVTGTALRGNEQF